The 24 T cell receptor beta chains in this list originate from one sample, sequenced in a study of blood T cells in healthy people across ages. For the second PCR, which ran for roughly 7 to 11 cycles, a sample-barcoded 5' primer and a J-beta primer mix were used. TCRdb fed the 5' RACE reads into MiXCR, producing one record per CDR3 protein. This table has some 900,000 distinct CDR3 sequences, around 46% appearing once. The sequenced sample was blood. These receptors were collected from a man aged 25-40 years in good health.

The rearrangement uses TRBV6-1 and TRBJ2-6, with D unclear. Germline lookup yields CDR1 MNHNS and CDR2 SASEGT. Trimming left V 5 bases short and J 0 bases short, with 8 bases between. The CDR3 is made up of 15 amino acids. The CDR3 region is CASSPANSGANVLTF. Written as DNA, the CDR3 is TGTGCCAGCAGTCCCGCGAACTCTGGGGCCAACGTCCTGACTTTC.

The rearrangement links TRBV12-3 or TRBV12-4 to TRBJ2-3, with 14 positions matching TRBD2. The length of the CDR3 is 17 residues. The V and J ends lost 3 bases and 5 bases, in that order; junction bases with no gene match: 7. DNA of the CDR3: TGTGCCAGCAGTTTGGTGGGACTAGCGGGGGTTGGAGATACGCAGTATTTT. Translating it yields CASSLVGLAGVGDTQYF.

The rearrangement links TRBV4-2 to TRBJ2-7; 9 positions agree with TRBD2. In germline, CDR1 is LGHNA, CDR2 YNFKEQ. The CDR3 sequence is 18 residues long. The junction had 19 bases not matched to a gene; V was cut back by 3 bases and J by 7 bases. The CDR3 is CASSHGSGSSGAYNEQYF. CDR3 sequence (DNA): TGTGCCAGCAGCCACGGATCGGGTTCTAGCGGGGCCTACAATGAGCAGTACTTC.

The V gene is TRBV4-2, the J gene TRBJ2-1, with 8 bases identical to TRBD2. The V segment lost 0 bases and the J segment 7 bases; nucleotides outside the gene matches: 11. The CDR3 consists of 17 residues. Germline V gene data show CDR1 as LGHNA and CDR2 as YNFKEQ. The CDR3 coding sequence is TGTGCCAGCAGCCAAGATGGGCCGGGGGGGACCTTTAATGAGCAGTTCTTC. Translated, it gives CASSQDGPGGTFNEQFF.

In nucleotides, the CDR3 is TGTGCCAGCAGTTACTCCCCGGGTAATGAAAAACTGTTTTTT. Protein product: CASSYSPGNEKLFF. The chain couples TRBV6-5 to TRBJ1-4; D uncertain. Trimming left V 0 bases short and J 4 bases short, with 6 bases between. CDR1 is MNHEY and CDR2 is SVGAGI in the germline V gene. CDR3 length equals 14 residues.

The V and J genes are TRBV7-3 and TRBJ2-7, with 9 bases that match TRBD2. The CDR3 runs to 15 residues. V lost 5 bases, J lost 4 bases, and 9 bases stayed unmatched. Per germline, CDR1 SGHTA and CDR2 FQGTGA. This chain's CDR3 is CASSAAAGGAYEQYF. CDR3 bases: TGTGCCAGCAGCGCGGCTGCGGGGGGGGCGTACGAGCAGTACTTC. Drawing the rest from reference TRBV7-3 and TRBJ2-7, the complete variable domain is GAGVSQTPSNKVTEKGKYVELRCDPISGHTALYWYRQSLGQGPEFLIYFQGTGAADDSGLPNDRFFAVRPEGSVSTLKIQRTERGDSAVYLCASSAAAGGAYEQYFGPGTRLTVT.

The chain is built from TRBV12-3 or TRBV12-4 and TRBJ1-6, with D maybe TRBD1 (5 bases). This CDR3 spans 13 amino acids. Trimming shortened V by 7 bases and J by 5 bases, and 9 bases separated the two germline ends. The CDR3 DNA reads as TGTGCCAGCACCAACAGGAATAATTCACCCCTCCACTTT. Its protein product is CASTNRNNSPLHF.

This clonotype was observed a few times. The J gene is TRBJ1-2, the V gene TRBV6-5, with 8 nucleotides matching TRBD1. From germline, CDR1 is MNHEY and CDR2 SVGAGI. V lost 7 bases and J lost 4; bases outside the gene matches: 8. The CDR3 contains 14 residues. The CDR3 nucleotides read TGTGCCAGCAACCAGGGGGCAAAAGGCTATGGCTACACCTTC. This encodes CASNQGAKGYGYTF.

The chain carries TRBV7-2 and TRBJ1-2; 7 bases are shared with TRBD1. The junction had 19 bases not matched to a gene; V was cut back by 5 bases and J by 4 bases. The germline V gene encodes CDR1 SGHTA and CDR2 FQGNSA. The CDR3 consists of 18 residues. In nucleotides, the CDR3 is TGTGCCAGCAGCCCGAGACAGGGAGGAGCGTTCTCGACCTATGGCTACACCTTC. This translates into CASSPRQGGAFSTYGYTF.

There are many counts of this clonotype. The gene calls are TRBV29-1 and TRBJ2-7, with TRBD2 matching 10 bases. This CDR3 spans 13 amino acids. The V segment lost 6 bases and the J segment 2 bases; nucleotides outside the gene matches: 4. CDR1 and CDR2 (germline): SQVTM, ANQGSEA. The CDR3 nucleotides are TGCAGCGTGGGGACTAGCGAAGCCTACGAGCAGTACTTC. Its translation is CSVGTSEAYEQYF.

This clonotype was counted at least ten times. The chain uses TRBV20-1 and TRBJ2-1; 8 bases are a match to TRBD2. The CDR3 loop spans 14 amino acids. Germline V gene sequence: CDR1 DFQATT, CDR2 SNEGSKA (reference sequence). Trimming took 3 bases from V and 9 from J; bases not matched to a gene: 10. The chain's CDR3 is CSARTGTRHGEQFF. CDR3 bases: TGCAGTGCTAGGACCGGGACTAGGCACGGTGAGCAGTTCTTC.

V and J are TRBV12-2 and TRBJ2-7; the table names TRBD1, a call not compared with the DNA. TRBV12-2 represents a pseudogene. The CDR3 totals 17 residues. The CDR3 loop is CASRLVRRGPSPYEQYF. DNA of the CDR3: TGTGCAAGTCGCTTAGTCAGGAGGGGGCCTTCTCCCTACGAGCAGTACTTC.

V is TRBV27 and J is TRBJ2-1; 10 nucleotides align to TRBD1. This CDR3 comprises 19 residues. CDR1 is MNHEY, CDR2 SMNVEV, per germline (reference sequence). V was pared by 5 bases and J by 0 bases, with 13 bases of the junction left unmatched. CDR3 coding DNA: TGTGCCAGCAGTCCTGACAGGGGGCCCCCCCTCAGCTCCTACAATGAGCAGTTCTTC. The encoded protein is CASSPDRGPPLSSYNEQFF.

This clonotype was picked up a small number of times. The V gene is TRBV7-9, the J gene TRBJ2-4, with 11 bases fitting TRBD2. The CDR3 extends over 18 amino acids. The germline CDR1 and CDR2 sequences are SEHNR and FQNEAQ (reference sequence). V lost 1 base, J lost 0 bases, and 5 bases stayed unmatched. CDR3 amino acids: CASSLVLAGGSAKNIQYF. Here the CDR3 DNA reads TGTGCCAGCAGCTTAGTTCTAGCGGGGGGATCAGCCAAAAACATTCAGTACTTC.

The rearrangement links TRBV5-1 to TRBJ2-7; D is uncertain. CDR1 and CDR2 from the germline V gene are SGHRS and YFSETQ. The CDR3 consists of 13 residues. Trimming cost V 2 bases and J 5 bases, with 11 bases left between them. CDR3 bases: TGCGCCAGCAGCTTTACCTCTCCCCACGAGCAGTACTTC. Its translation: CASSFTSPHEQYF.

The rearrangement links TRBV7-2 to TRBJ2-3; D possibly corresponds to TRBD2 (7 bases). In germline, CDR1 is SGHTA, CDR2 FQGNSA. The V end was cut by 7 bases, the J end by 4 bases, with 15 bases between. CDR3 length equals 14 residues. CDR3 bases: TGTGCCAGCACCTGGGGAGGGGGATCAGATACGCAGTATTTT. It translates to CASTWGGGSDTQYF.

This clonotype was picked up one time. Just one base apart from a much larger clone, this may be a read error. CDR3 nucleotides: TGCGTCAGCAGCCAAGATGTGGGGCCGGACGGGGAGCTGTTTTTT. As protein: CVSSQDVGPDGELFF. The gene calls are TRBV4-3 and TRBJ2-2; tentatively, D is TRBD1 (5 bases). From germline, CDR1 is LGHNA and CDR2 YSLEER. This CDR3 region has 15 residues.

The chain has TRBV5-1 and TRBJ2-5; D call uncertain. This CDR3 comprises 14 residues. The V and J ends lost 0 bases and 2 bases respectively, with 8 bases between them. Germline V lookup: CDR1 SGHRS, CDR2 YFSETQ. The DNA for the CDR3 is TGCGCCAGCAGCTTGGACGGAAGACAAGAGACCCAGTACTTC. It is translated as CASSLDGRQETQYF.

This sequence joins TRBV7-2 and TRBJ1-5; D not certain. This CDR3 comprises 13 residues. V was shortened by 1 base and J by 6 bases, with 7 bases between the two germline ends. The germline gives CDR1 SGHTA, CDR2 FQGNSA. CDR3 protein: CASSLEVAQPQHF. CDR3 DNA sequence: TGTGCCAGCAGCTTAGAAGTGGCTCAGCCCCAGCATTTT.

J is TRBJ2-3 and V is TRBV10-3, with 10 positions matching TRBD2. V lost 10 bases, J lost 1 base, and 5 bases stayed unmatched. CDR3 length: 14 amino acids. Germline-derived CDR1 and CDR2 are ENHRY and SYGVKD. The CDR3 here is CATSGGAGTDTQYF. CDR3 coding DNA: TGTGCCACCAGCGGGGGGGCCGGCACAGATACGCAGTATTTT.

V gene TRBV28 combines with J gene TRBJ1-5, with D possibly being TRBD1 (5 bases). This CDR3 contains 16 residues. V was pared by 2 bases and J by 7 bases, with 18 bases between. Germline V gene lookup returns CDR1 MDHEN and CDR2 SYDVKM. The DNA for the CDR3 is TGTGCCAGCAGTTTAACCCCGGGGGGTACCGGGCAGCCCCAGCATTTT. Amino acid sequence: CASSLTPGGTGQPQHF.

This clonotype was seen only a few times. The chain employs TRBV12-3 or TRBV12-4 and TRBJ2-1, with 9 bases aligning to TRBD2. Losses at the gene ends were 3 bases for V and 5 bases for J; bases not matched to a gene: 5. The CDR3 loop spans 15 amino acids. CDR3 loop: CASSFRTSANNEQFF. The CDR3 bases are TGTGCCAGCAGTTTTCGGACTAGCGCTAACAATGAGCAGTTCTTC.

V gene TRBV7-2 combines with J gene TRBJ1-6, with TRBD1 as a possible D gene (5 bases). CDR3 length: 18 residues. CDR1 and CDR2 from the germline V gene are SGHTA and FQGNSA. V shed 5 bases and J shed 0 bases, with 17 bases lying between them. CDR3 residues: CASSGPPGLSSYNSPLHF. The CDR3 DNA reads as TGTGCCAGCAGCGGACCACCGGGACTTAGCTCCTATAATTCACCCCTCCACTTT. The full variable domain, completed using reference TRBV7-2 and TRBJ1-6, is GAGVSQSPSNKVTEKGKDVELRCDPISGHTALYWYRQSLGQGLEFLIYFQGNSAPDKSGLPSDRFSAERTGGSVSTLTIQRTQQEDSAVYLCASSGPPGLSSYNSPLHFGNGTRLTVT.

This clonotype was seen just once. The chain is built from TRBV7-2 and TRBJ2-4; 12 bases map to TRBD1. The J call is doubtful: the DNA matches TRBJ2-7 better. In germline, CDR1 is SGHTA, CDR2 FQGNSA. CDR3 length: 15 residues. CDR3 residues: CASSFSGTGGLEQYF. CDR3 nucleotide sequence: TGTGCCAGCAGCTTTTCCGGGACAGGGGGCCTCGAGCAGTACTTC.